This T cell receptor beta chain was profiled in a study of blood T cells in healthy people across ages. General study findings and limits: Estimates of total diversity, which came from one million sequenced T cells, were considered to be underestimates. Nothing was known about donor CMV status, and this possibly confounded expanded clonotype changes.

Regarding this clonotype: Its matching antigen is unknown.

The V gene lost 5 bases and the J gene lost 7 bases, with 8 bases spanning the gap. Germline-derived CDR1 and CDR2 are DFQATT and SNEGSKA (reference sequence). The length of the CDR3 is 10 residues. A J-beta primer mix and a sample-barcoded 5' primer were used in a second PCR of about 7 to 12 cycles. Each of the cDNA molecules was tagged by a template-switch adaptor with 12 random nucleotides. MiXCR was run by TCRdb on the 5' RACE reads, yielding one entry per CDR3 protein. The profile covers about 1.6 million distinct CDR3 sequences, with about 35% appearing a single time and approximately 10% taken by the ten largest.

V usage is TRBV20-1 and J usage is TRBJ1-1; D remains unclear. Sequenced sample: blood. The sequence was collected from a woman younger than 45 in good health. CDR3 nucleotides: TGCAGTGCTGGGCAGATTGAAGCTTTCTTT. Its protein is CSAGQIEAFF.